This T cell receptor (beta chain) was sequenced in a study of cytomegalovirus exposure and HLA in healthy donors. It was with 60 Vbeta and 13 Jbeta primers that the PCR ran. Using immunoSEQ multiplex PCR, the repertoire was profiled, and TCRdb retains in-frame clones only, with some absent. The sample records about 130,000 clones, about 85% being singletons. This clone was counted a single time. As yet, its antigen is unknown. Study-wide points: It was assumed in the presence/absence analyses that sequencing depth was roughly uniform across donors. Researchers counted around 180 TCR beta chains as cytomegalovirus-associated. Later analysis showed TCR association rates varying by HLA locus, highest for DRB1 and lowest for HLA-C.

Trimming at V came to 0 bases and at J to 2 bases, leaving 4 bases not matched to a gene. CDR1 and CDR2 from the germline V gene are GTSNPN and SVGIG (reference sequence). This CDR3 comprises 16 residues. The sample comprised PBMCs. This sequence joins TRBV30 and TRBJ2-3, with 11 bases aligning to TRBD2. The sequence was collected from a woman in her 30s in good health and CMV-seropositive. CDR3 amino acids: CAWSVPGLAVTDTQYF. DNA of the CDR3: TGTGCCTGGAGTGTACCGGGACTAGCGGTCACAGATACGCAGTATTTT.